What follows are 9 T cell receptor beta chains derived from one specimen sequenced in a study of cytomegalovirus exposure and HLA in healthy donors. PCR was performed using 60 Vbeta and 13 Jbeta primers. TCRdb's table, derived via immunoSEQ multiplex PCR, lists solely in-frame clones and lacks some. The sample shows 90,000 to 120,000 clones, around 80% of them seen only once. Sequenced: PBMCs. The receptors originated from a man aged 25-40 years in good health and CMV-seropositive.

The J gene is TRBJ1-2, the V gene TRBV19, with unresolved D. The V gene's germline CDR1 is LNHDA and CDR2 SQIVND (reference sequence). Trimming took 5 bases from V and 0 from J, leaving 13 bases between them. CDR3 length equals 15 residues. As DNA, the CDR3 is TGTGCCAGTAGTTTAAACACCGAACCTAACTATGGCTACACCTTC. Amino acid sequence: CASSLNTEPNYGYTF.

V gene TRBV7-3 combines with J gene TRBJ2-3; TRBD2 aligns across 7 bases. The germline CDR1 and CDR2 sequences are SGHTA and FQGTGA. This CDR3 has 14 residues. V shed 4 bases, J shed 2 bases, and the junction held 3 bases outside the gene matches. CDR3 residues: CASSSGLITDTQYF. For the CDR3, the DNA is TGTGCCAGCAGCTCGGGACTAATCACAGATACGCAGTATTTT.

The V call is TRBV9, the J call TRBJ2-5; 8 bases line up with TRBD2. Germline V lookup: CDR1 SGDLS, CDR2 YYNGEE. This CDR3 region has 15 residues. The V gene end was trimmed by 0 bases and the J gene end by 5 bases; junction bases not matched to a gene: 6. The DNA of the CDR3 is TGTGCCAGCAGCGTAGGCGGTCCGGGGGGGGAGACCCAGTACTTC. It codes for CASSVGGPGGETQYF.

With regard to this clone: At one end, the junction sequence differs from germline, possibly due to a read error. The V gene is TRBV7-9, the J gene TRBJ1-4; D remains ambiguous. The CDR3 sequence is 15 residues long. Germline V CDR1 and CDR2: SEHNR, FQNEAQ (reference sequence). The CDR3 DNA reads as TGTTCCAGCAGCCTCTCCCCTGCAACTAATGAAAAACTGTTTTTT. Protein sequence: CSSSLSPATNEKLFF.

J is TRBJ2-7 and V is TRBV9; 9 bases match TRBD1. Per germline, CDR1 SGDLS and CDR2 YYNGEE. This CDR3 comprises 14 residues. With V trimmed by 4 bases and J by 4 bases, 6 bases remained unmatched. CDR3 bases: TGTGCCAGCAGCCCCTCGGGACAGGGTTACGAGCAGTACTTC. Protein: CASSPSGQGYEQYF.

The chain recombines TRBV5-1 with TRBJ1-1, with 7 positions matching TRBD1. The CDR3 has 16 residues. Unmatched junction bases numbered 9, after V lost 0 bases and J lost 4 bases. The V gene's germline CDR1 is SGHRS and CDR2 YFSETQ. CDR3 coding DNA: TGCGCCAGCAGCTTGGCCTTGACAGGGTTGAGCACTGAAGCTTTCTTT. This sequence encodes CASSLALTGLSTEAFF.

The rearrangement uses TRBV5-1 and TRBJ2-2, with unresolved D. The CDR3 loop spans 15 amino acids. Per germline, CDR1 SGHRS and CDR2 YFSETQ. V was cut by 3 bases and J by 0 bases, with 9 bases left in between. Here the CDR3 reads CASSSSVPNTGELFF. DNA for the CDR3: TGCGCCAGCAGCTCTTCAGTTCCGAACACCGGGGAGCTGTTTTTT.

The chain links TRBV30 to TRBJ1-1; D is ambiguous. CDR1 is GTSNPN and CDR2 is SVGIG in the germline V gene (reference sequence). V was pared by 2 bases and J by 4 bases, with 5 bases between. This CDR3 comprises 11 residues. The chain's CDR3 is CAWSIVTEAFF. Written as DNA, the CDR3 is TGTGCCTGGAGTATCGTCACTGAAGCTTTCTTT.

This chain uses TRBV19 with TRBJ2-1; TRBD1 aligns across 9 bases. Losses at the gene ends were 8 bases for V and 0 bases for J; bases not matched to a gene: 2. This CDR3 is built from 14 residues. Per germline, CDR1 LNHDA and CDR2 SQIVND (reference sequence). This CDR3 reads CASRDRASYNEQFF. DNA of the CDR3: TGTGCCAGTCGGGACAGGGCCTCCTACAATGAGCAGTTCTTC. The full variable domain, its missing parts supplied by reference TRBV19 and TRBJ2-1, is DGGITQSPKYLFRKEGQNVTLSCEQNLNHDAMYWYRQDPGQGLRLIYYSQIVNDFQKGDIAEGYSVSREKKESFPLTVTSAQKNPTAFYLCASRDRASYNEQFFGPGTRLTVL.